These T cell receptor beta chains were read from a single sample in a study. One entry per CDR3 protein results from TCRdb running MiXCR on the RT-PCR reads. The sample consists of about 680,000 distinct CDR3 sequences, approximately 15% of them appearing once. Material for sequencing was memory CD4+ T cells from blood. These TCRs come from a female donor in good health, serving as a healthy control. CDR3s include the opening cysteine and the closing phenylalanine or tryptophan. The D gene is left open where the match is weak.

D gene: -
V gene: TRBV12-3/TRBV12-4
CDR3 length: 15
CDR3 protein: CASSLVDLSYNEQFF

D gene: TRBD2
V gene: TRBV5-1
CDR3 length: 15
CDR3 protein: CASHSGGRDTDTQYF

D gene: TRBD1
V gene: TRBV7-7
CDR3 length: 14
CDR3 protein: CASSPGQVVSEQYF

D gene: -
V gene: TRBV27
CDR3 length: 14
CDR3 protein: CASSPRAGTYGYTF

D gene: TRBD1
V gene: TRBV7-2
CDR3 length: 14
CDR3 protein: CASSRTGSTDTQYF

D gene: TRBD1
V gene: TRBV11-2
CDR3 length: 16
CDR3 protein: CASSPGTGGYNSPLHF

D gene: -
V gene: TRBV10-3
CDR3 length: 13
CDR3 protein: CAIGSTGLHGYTF

D gene: TRBD2
V gene: TRBV5-1
CDR3 length: 14
CDR3 protein: CASTISGSLNEQFF

D gene: -
V gene: TRBV25-1
CDR3 length: 15
CDR3 protein: CASTRSEGQAGELFF

D gene: -
V gene: TRBV12-3/TRBV12-4
CDR3 length: 14
CDR3 protein: CASSFWGSSNEQFF

D gene: -
V gene: TRBV6-5
CDR3 length: 14
CDR3 protein: CASKEESSYNEQFF

D gene: -
V gene: TRBV6-5
CDR3 length: 12
CDR3 protein: CASTGRGTEQYF

D gene: -
V gene: TRBV5-1
CDR3 length: 13
CDR3 protein: CASSWGTGYEQFF

D gene: -
V gene: TRBV9
CDR3 length: 15
CDR3 protein: CASSVAAQGQGGYTF

D gene: -
V gene: TRBV5-1
CDR3 length: 14
CDR3 protein: CASSLRGIDNEQFF

D gene: -
V gene: TRBV5-4
CDR3 length: 15
CDR3 protein: CASSSPGTQTDTQYF

D gene: -
V gene: TRBV20-1
CDR3 length: 14
CDR3 protein: CSVQTVAATGELFF

D gene: TRBD2
V gene: TRBV5-6
CDR3 length: 15
CDR3 protein: CASSLEPSGGPEQFF

D gene: TRBD1
V gene: TRBV5-1
CDR3 length: 14
CDR3 protein: CASSADRAADTQYF

D gene: -
V gene: TRBV5-1
CDR3 length: 15
CDR3 protein: CASSLARDPGETQYF

D gene: -
V gene: TRBV7-2
CDR3 length: 12
CDR3 protein: CASSYPSNEQYF

D gene: -
V gene: TRBV5-1
CDR3 length: 16
CDR3 protein: CASSFVPGVDYNEQFF

D gene: -
V gene: TRBV6-5
CDR3 length: 12
CDR3 protein: CASSLSDGGYTF

D gene: -
V gene: TRBV29-1
CDR3 length: 13
CDR3 protein: CSVPDFSTDTQYF

D gene: -
V gene: TRBV5-6
CDR3 length: 15
CDR3 protein: CASSFRQVNTGELFF

D gene: TRBD2
V gene: TRBV20-1
CDR3 length: 15
CDR3 protein: CSATQLAGARDTQYF

D gene: TRBD1
V gene: TRBV7-9
CDR3 length: 14
CDR3 protein: CASSSGTGWTEAFF

D gene: TRBD1
V gene: TRBV2
CDR3 length: 16
CDR3 protein: CASTGGSSRPNEKLFF

D gene: -
V gene: TRBV30
CDR3 length: 14
CDR3 protein: CAWSWTWGNQPQHF

D gene: -
V gene: TRBV7-9
CDR3 length: 16
CDR3 protein: CASSLGDRYSTDTQYF

D gene: -
V gene: TRBV7-2
CDR3 length: 15
CDR3 protein: CASSLGSLSTDTQYF

D gene: -
V gene: TRBV29-1
CDR3 length: 13
CDR3 protein: CSVLDGTNEKLFF

D gene: TRBD2
V gene: TRBV5-1
CDR3 length: 15
CDR3 protein: CASSRSGGAEETQYF

D gene: -
V gene: TRBV15
CDR3 length: 15
CDR3 protein: CATSRGPEINSPLHF

D gene: TRBD2
V gene: TRBV11-1
CDR3 length: 15
CDR3 protein: CASSLALRESYEQYF

D gene: TRBD1
V gene: TRBV5-1
CDR3 length: 18
CDR3 protein: CASSHGTGVGPSNEKLFF

D gene: -
V gene: TRBV29-1
CDR3 length: 14
CDR3 protein: CSVVSRRGQETQYF

D gene: TRBD2
V gene: TRBV6-5
CDR3 length: 15
CDR3 protein: CASRAGVISQETQYF

D gene: -
V gene: TRBV6-6
CDR3 length: 12
CDR3 protein: CASSKGGNEQFF

D gene: -
V gene: TRBV7-9
CDR3 length: 15
CDR3 protein: CASSARTLISGGYTF

D gene: -
V gene: TRBV18
CDR3 length: 17
CDR3 protein: CASSPPGKTGPQRGYTF

D gene: TRBD2
V gene: TRBV12-3/TRBV12-4
CDR3 length: 16
CDR3 protein: CASSPPGGLGANVLTF

D gene: -
V gene: TRBV5-1
CDR3 length: 19
CDR3 protein: CASSRGGPDNSWMNTEAFF

D gene: -
V gene: TRBV10-3
CDR3 length: 11
CDR3 protein: CAISNNYEQYF

D gene: -
V gene: TRBV10-3
CDR3 length: 13
CDR3 protein: CAIKGRASYEQYF

D gene: TRBD2
V gene: TRBV9
CDR3 length: 16
CDR3 protein: CASSPLGTSGYNEQFF

D gene: -
V gene: TRBV4-3
CDR3 length: 13
CDR3 protein: CASSPRMEDGYTF

D gene: TRBD2
V gene: TRBV12-3/TRBV12-4
CDR3 length: 15
CDR3 protein: CASSLGLAGMGELFF

D gene: -
V gene: TRBV4-2
CDR3 length: 14
CDR3 protein: CASSQDQGVNEQFF

D gene: -
V gene: TRBV27
CDR3 length: 14
CDR3 protein: CASSSLQSRLAQHF

D gene: TRBD1
V gene: TRBV12-3/TRBV12-4
CDR3 length: 14
CDR3 protein: CASSYRGLGTEAFF

D gene: -
V gene: TRBV24-1
CDR3 length: 16
CDR3 protein: CATSDSRQAPNEKLFF

D gene: -
V gene: TRBV20-1
CDR3 length: 12
CDR3 protein: CSARNREAIQYF

D gene: -
V gene: TRBV20-1
CDR3 length: 14
CDR3 protein: CSAIGTQGDTEAFF

D gene: -
V gene: TRBV18
CDR3 length: 13
CDR3 protein: CASSRLAKNIQYF

D gene: -
V gene: TRBV27
CDR3 length: 14
CDR3 protein: CASMIAASSYEQYF

D gene: TRBD1
V gene: TRBV10-3
CDR3 length: 15
CDR3 protein: CAISETGQGQSEAFF